The 14 T cell receptor beta chains below all came from one sample that was sequenced in a study of Ad26.COV2.S vaccination and SARS-CoV-2 variants. The treatment here: approximately 18 received Ad26.COV2.S at low or high dose, single or two shots; 5 received placebo; per-sample allocation not given. After the first vaccine or placebo injection, samples were drawn on day 63. The assay was immunoSEQ multiplex PCR, and TCRdb's table has in-frame clones only and misses some. The sample carries roughly 680,000 clones, roughly 90% recorded once. Material: peripheral blood, obtained in a trial of Ad26.COV2.S vaccine versus placebo. These receptors came from a person aged 18-65 years who received the Ad26.COV2.S COVID-19 vaccine or a placebo.

The DNA of the CDR3 is TGTGCCACCAGTGAACAGGCTACCCCTACCACAGATACGCAGTATTTT. It is translated as CATSEQATPTTDTQYF. This chain joins TRBV24-1 and TRBJ2-3, with D possibly matching TRBD1 (5 bases). V lost 4 bases and J 2 bases, leaving 15 bases between the germline ends. This CDR3 contains 16 residues. The germline V gene encodes CDR1 KGHDR and CDR2 SFDVKD.

In its sample, this clone was seen once. The chain joins TRBV5-1 to TRBJ2-3; 7 positions match TRBD2. Germline lookup yields CDR1 SGHRS and CDR2 YFSETQ. V dropped 3 bases and J dropped 1; count of bases not matched to a gene: 5. This CDR3 has 15 residues. The CDR3 is CASSWALAGTDTQYF. In nucleotides, the CDR3 is TGCGCCAGCAGCTGGGCTCTAGCGGGCACAGATACGCAGTATTTT.

This chain uses TRBV7-9 with TRBJ1-1, with D possibly being TRBD1 (5 bases). CDR1 is SEHNR and CDR2 is FQNEAQ in the germline V gene (reference sequence). V shed 5 bases and J shed 5 bases, with 18 bases lying between them. The CDR3 contains 15 residues. CDR3 in amino acids: CASSQEGYSVTEAFF. The CDR3 DNA follows: TGTGCCAGCAGCCAGGAGGGGTACAGCGTGACTGAAGCTTTCTTT.

The rearrangement joins TRBV30 to TRBJ2-4; D possibly corresponds to TRBD1 (6 bases). Trimming removed 4 bases at V and 5 bases at J, with 15 bases between. CDR3 length: 14 amino acids. Germline V gene sequence: CDR1 GTSNPN, CDR2 SVGIG (reference sequence). CDR3 protein: CAWISGAGENIQYF. In DNA, the CDR3 is TGTGCCTGGATCTCAGGGGCTGGGGAAAACATTCAGTACTTC.

The count of this clone is one. The genes are TRBV24-1 and TRBJ2-3; D perhaps matches TRBD2 (6 bases). The CDR3 has 13 amino acids. Germline CDR1 and CDR2: KGHDR and SFDVKD. V was cut by 5 bases and J by 5 bases, with 10 bases left in between. Here the CDR3 reads CATSGLGVDTQYF. The CDR3 DNA is TGTGCCACCAGTGGACTAGGGGTAGATACGCAGTATTTT.

V gene TRBV23-1 combines with J gene TRBJ1-1; the D is unclear. TRBV23-1 counts as an open reading frame of uncertain function. With 5 bases removed from V and 7 bases from J, the gap between germline ends came to 14 bases. This CDR3 is built from 13 residues. CDR3 in amino acids: CASSAPGRLEAFF. In nucleotides, the CDR3 is TGCGCCAGCAGTGCACCGGGCCGACTTGAAGCTTTCTTT.

This chain links TRBV7-9 with TRBJ2-7; TRBD1 is a possible D gene (5 bases). V lost 4 bases and J 4 bases, leaving 8 bases between the germline ends. CDR1 and CDR2 from the germline V gene are SEHNR and FQNEAQ (reference sequence). This CDR3 comprises 12 residues. DNA of the CDR3: TGTGCCAGCAGCTATAAGGGGTACGAGCAGTACTTC. This translates into CASSYKGYEQYF.

The chain links TRBV10-3 to TRBJ1-5; 8 nucleotides match TRBD1. Germline V gene data show CDR1 as ENHRY and CDR2 as SYGVKD. This CDR3 is 17 amino acids long. V trimming: 7 bases; J trimming: 0 bases; junction bases outside the gene matches: 11. The CDR3 region has the DNA TGTGCCATCAACCAGGGGGCGAAAAATGTTAGCAATCAGCCCCAGCATTTT. This sequence encodes CAINQGAKNVSNQPQHF.

This chain joins TRBV19 and TRBJ2-5, with TRBD2 matching over 10 bases. This CDR3 spans 15 amino acids. V lost 5 bases and J lost 2; bases outside the gene matches: 5. Germline-derived CDR1 and CDR2 are LNHDA and SQIVND (reference sequence). Here the CDR3 DNA reads TGTGCCAGTAGTTCCCGGACTAGCGGACAAGAGACCCAGTACTTC. It specifies CASSSRTSGQETQYF.

The rearrangement links TRBV7-3 to TRBJ2-7; the D call may be TRBD1 or TRBD2 (7 bases each). Germline V gene sequence: CDR1 SGHTA, CDR2 FQGTGA. This CDR3 has 15 amino acids. V was trimmed by 2 bases and J by 4 bases, leaving 15 bases between them. CDR3 sequence: CASSLEQGRGYEQYF. For the CDR3, the DNA is TGTGCCAGCAGCTTAGAACAGGGGAGGGGTTACGAGCAGTACTTC. Full variable domain (rest looked up from reference TRBV7-3 and TRBJ2-7): GAGVSQTPSNKVTEKGKYVELRCDPISGHTALYWYRQSLGQGPEFLIYFQGTGAADDSGLPNDRFFAVRPEGSVSTLKIQRTERGDSAVYLCASSLEQGRGYEQYFGPGTRLTVT.

V is TRBV12-3 or TRBV12-4 and J is TRBJ2-7; no clear D gene. Trimming took off 5 bases at V and 3 bases at J, with 11 bases between the two ends. This CDR3 contains 13 residues. CDR3 bases: TGTGCCAGCAGTCCCTTGTCTGGCTACGAGCAGTACTTC. This sequence encodes CASSPLSGYEQYF.

This chain connects TRBV18 to TRBJ2-2, with D unclear. The ends were cut back, 7 bases at V and 4 bases at J, with 16 bases in the middle. This CDR3 has 15 residues. The V gene's germline CDR1 is KGHSH and CDR2 LQKENI. In DNA, the CDR3 is TGTGCCAGCTTTTCCGAGGTTGAGGCCACCGGGGAGCTGTTTTTT. Translated: CASFSEVEATGELFF.

The chain employs TRBV3-1 (or the pseudogene TRBV3-2) and TRBJ1-3; no clear D gene. The CDR3 contains 14 residues. Trimming took 0 bases from V and 4 from J, leaving 7 bases between them. The V gene's germline CDR1 is LGHDT and CDR2 YNNKEL (reference sequence). Here the CDR3 DNA reads TGTGCCAGCAGCCAAGACTTATCGGGAAACACCATATATTTT. This encodes CASSQDLSGNTIYF.

V gene TRBV29-1 combines with J gene TRBJ2-4, with D perhaps matching TRBD1 (5 bases). Between the trimmed V and J ends, which lost 6 bases and 1 base, there was a span of 22 bases. CDR1 is SQVTM and CDR2 is ANQGSEA in the germline V gene. The CDR3 sequence is 17 residues long. The CDR3 DNA follows: TGCAGCGTGGTCCCCTCGACAGCGTCTTTGGCCAAAAACATTCAGTACTTC. Translation gives CSVVPSTASLAKNIQYF.